The subject of this entry is one TCR beta chain. The target of this receptor is not known. The input lacks base qualities; no much larger clone sits a single base away. In light of the paper, this sample's time point label describes: week 47, end of study. A 20-mer mutant IDH1 peptide at 300 micrograms in Montanide made up each vaccine dose, which was injected subcutaneously together with topical imiquimod. Patients were given eight vaccinations, in weeks 1, 3, 5, 7, 11, 15, 19 and 23, which matched visits V03 through V10. The donors had newly diagnosed IDH1-mutant astrocytomas of WHO grade 3 or 4 that showed loss of nuclear ATRX. The samples were drawn from NOA16, a multicentre, single-arm, open-label phase I trial in Germany that tested a mutant IDH1 peptide vaccine in humans for the first time. Genomic DNA for TCRB sequencing was isolated from EDTA blood with the DNeasy Blood and Tissue Kit. The method was the immunoSEQ multiplex PCR assay. Rearranged TCR beta chain sequences were amplified with the hsTCRB Kit following the manufacturer's protocol. Sequencing of TCRB libraries was carried out on an Illumina MiSeq. Per the original workflow: Demultiplexing, trimming and gene mapping were performed with the kit vendor's proprietary platform. In TCRdb, the immuneACCESS table is reduced to in-frame sequences with V and J assigned. These tables do not hold every clone; where another copy was compared, an unresolved V gene accounts for under half, and the others remain unexplained. V and J calls and clone size are as listed in that table; D and trimming were resolved from the DNA. The sample profile shows approximately 12,000 clones; around 82% of them were found once. Clones ranked in the top ten supply roughly 18% of the sample.

These data belong to a study of a mutant IDH1 vaccine in newly diagnosed glioma (dated by TCRdb to about 2021). About the full investigation: In the chemotherapy-containing groups, vaccination started alongside temozolomide cycles, whereas in patients who had radiotherapy alone it started 4-6 weeks after radiotherapy. Prior to enrollment, standard therapy consisting of radiotherapy alone, temozolomide alone, or radiochemotherapy with temozolomide had been administered to patients, with the combination being received by most patients. Of the approximately 30 treated patients, approximately 62% were male and 37.5% were female, and the mean age was roughly 40 years. Longitudinal TCRB deep sequencing was performed for about two dozen treated patients wherever samples were available for exploratory analyses. Visit V12 was the week-35 safety follow-up and visit V13 was the week-47 end of study. Peripheral blood samples were drawn at six visits, namely V03 (baseline), V05, V07, V10, V12 and V13. General study outcomes and caveats: Pseudoprogression appeared unrelated to alterations in the top peripheral T cell clonotypes detected by TCRB sequencing. PBMC samples for TCRB deep sequencing were selected based on availability. According to the authors, sample limitations meant that analyses of patient blood samples could not be reproduced. Vaccine-induced immune responses across multiple MHC alleles were detected in 93.3% of patients.

The germline V gene provides CDR1 SGHRS and CDR2 YFSETQ. A distance of 14 bases separates the germline ends of V and J, which lose 4 bases and 4 bases respectively. Measured from the cysteine to the phenylalanine, the CDR3 is 15 residues long. Just the 45-base CDR3 DNA is kept, in frame starting at base 1. The material was PBMCs, obtained from a glioma patient whose treatment included an IDH1 peptide vaccine. The V and J genes are TRBV5-1 and TRBJ2-2; TRBD1 is perhaps the D gene, given 5 matching bases. The TCR comes from a man aged 30 to 45 with glioma. The nucleotide sequence reads as follows: TGCGCCAGCAGCATCAATGGGGCGCCCACCGGGGAGCTGTTTTTT. This translates into CASSINGAPTGELFF.